What follows are 15 T cell receptor beta chains derived from one specimen sequenced in a study of glioma-infiltrating T cells after dendritic cell vaccination. Measured with immunoSEQ multiplex PCR; TCRdb has only the in-frame clones, and not every one. This sample carries roughly 60,000 clones, roughly 80% of them seen once, and the ten largest clones take 15% to 17%. The time point was: after dendritic cell vaccination, including at tumor progression/relapse. The sample here was blood, taken after dendritic cell vaccination. The receptors originated from a human donor with glioblastoma.

The chain recombines TRBV27 with TRBJ1-1, with TRBD1 matching 8 bases. V was clipped by 10 bases and J by 1 base; unmatched bases: 5. The germline V gene has CDR1 MNHEY and CDR2 SMNVEV (reference sequence). This CDR3 comprises 13 residues. The chain's CDR3 is CATSGTGNTEAFF. The CDR3 DNA reads TGTGCCACCTCCGGGACAGGGAACACTGAAGCTTTCTTT.

The chain has TRBV23-1 and TRBJ1-5; TRBD1 agrees at 7 bases. TRBV23-1 is classed as an ORF, of uncertain function. V lost 1 base to trimming and J lost 3 bases; unmatched junction nucleotides: 6. The CDR3 has 16 residues. For the CDR3, the DNA is TGCGCCAGCAGTCAATATGTCAGGGGGATCAATCAGCCCCAGCATTTT. The encoded protein is CASSQYVRGINQPQHF.

The CDR3 nucleotides read TGTGCCAGCAGCACACGGGGATCCCACTACGAGCAGTACTTC. This sequence encodes CASSTRGSHYEQYF. The V gene is TRBV5-8, the J gene TRBJ2-7; TRBD2 might be the D (5 bases). In germline, CDR1 is SGHTS, CDR2 YDEGEE. V lost 4 bases and J lost 3, with 14 bases in between. This CDR3 spans 14 amino acids.

The sample holds a few counts of this clone. For the CDR3, the DNA is TGCGCCAGCAGCCCCCGGGACAGGGTCTACGAGCAGTACTTC. Encoded protein: CASSPRDRVYEQYF. The chain links TRBV5-1 to TRBJ2-7, with TRBD1 matching 9 bases. J gave up 3 bases and V 4 bases, and 5 bases lay outside the gene matches. CDR3 length: 14 residues. The germline CDR1 and CDR2 sequences are SGHRS and YFSETQ.

This chain links TRBV7-9 with TRBJ1-1; TRBD1 agrees at 9 bases. After removal of 4 bases from V and 2 bases from J, the junction contained 5 bases not matched to a gene. The CDR3 runs 15 residues. Germline V CDR1 and CDR2: SEHNR, FQNEAQ (reference sequence). Here the CDR3 reads CASSSYRGPNTEAFF. CDR3 coding DNA: TGTGCCAGCAGCTCATACAGGGGGCCAAACACTGAAGCTTTCTTT.

The rearrangement joins TRBV7-2 to TRBJ2-7; 7 bases match TRBD1. Germline-derived CDR1 and CDR2 are SGHTA and FQGNSA. After removal of 8 bases from V and 4 bases from J, the junction contained 8 bases not matched to a gene. There are 13 residues in the CDR3. CDR3 nucleotides: TGTGCCAGCCGACGGGACAGTTTTTACGAGCAGTACTTC. It encodes CASRRDSFYEQYF.

The chain has TRBV5-8 and TRBJ2-1, with TRBD2 as a possible D gene (5 bases). The CDR3 runs 12 residues. The V end was cut by 5 bases, the J end by 8 bases, with 11 bases between. CDR1 is SGHTS and CDR2 is YDEGEE in the germline V gene. The CDR3 is CASSLGADEQFF. The CDR3 nucleotides are TGTGCCAGCAGTCTTGGAGCGGATGAGCAGTTCTTC.

The chain couples TRBV4-3 to TRBJ1-2, with D possibly being TRBD1 (5 bases). The V gene lost 1 base and the J gene lost 8 bases, with 14 bases spanning the gap. CDR3 length: 14 amino acids. Germline V gene data show CDR1 as LGHNA and CDR2 as YSLEER. CDR3: CASSQVARVGGYTF. The CDR3 bases are TGCGCCAGCAGCCAAGTAGCCAGGGTAGGCGGCTACACCTTC.

This clone was seen a handful of times. The V and J genes are TRBV19 and TRBJ2-5; TRBD2 aligns across 9 bases. The ends lost 2 bases at V and 2 bases at J; junction bases unmatched: 0. The CDR3 is 14 amino acids. Germline CDR1 and CDR2: LNHDA and SQIVND (reference sequence). This chain's CDR3 is CASSILAGQETQYF. For the CDR3, the DNA is TGTGCCAGTAGTATACTAGCGGGGCAAGAGACCCAGTACTTC.

Note on this clone: At one boundary the junction diverges from the germline segment, which might be a read error. The rearrangement links TRBV6-1 to TRBJ2-1; 15 bases map to TRBD2. CDR3 size: 17 residues. The germline V gene encodes CDR1 MNHNS and CDR2 SASEGT. The CDR3 loop reads CASREGTSGGYYNEQFF. For the CDR3, the DNA is TGTGCCAGCAGGGAAGGGACTAGCGGGGGGTACTACAATGAGCAGTTCTTC.

The rearrangement links TRBV2 to TRBJ2-7; 8 bases fit TRBD1. Germline V CDR1 and CDR2: SNHLY, FYNNEI. V was pared by 5 bases and J by 3 bases, with 9 bases of the junction left unmatched. The CDR3 loop spans 15 amino acids. The CDR3 sequence: CASSPTDRVVYEQYF. The CDR3 region has the DNA TGTGCCAGCAGTCCCACGGACAGGGTGGTCTACGAGCAGTACTTC.

The rearrangement links TRBV4-1 to TRBJ1-2; a possible D gene is TRBD1 (5 bases). CDR3 length: 17 residues. Germline loops: CDR1 MGHRA, CDR2 YSYEKL. The ends were cut back, 0 bases at V and 0 bases at J, with 14 bases in the middle. The CDR3 DNA reads as TGCGCCAGCAGCCAAGAAATTTCAGGGAGGCCTAACTATGGCTACACCTTC. It translates to CASSQEISGRPNYGYTF.

The genes are TRBV30 and TRBJ2-5; D unclear. The germline V gene encodes CDR1 GTSNPN and CDR2 SVGIG (reference sequence). The V and J ends lost 0 bases and 4 bases respectively, with 12 bases between them. The CDR3 extends over 14 amino acids. Here the CDR3 reads CAWSVGVSGETQYF. CDR3 coding DNA: TGTGCCTGGAGTGTAGGAGTCTCGGGAGAGACCCAGTACTTC.

The CDR3, as DNA: TGTGCCCCGCCAGGCCCCGAGCAGTACTTC. This sequence encodes CAPPGPEQYF. The chain combines TRBV7-9 with TRBJ2-7; D remains unclear. Trimming took off 11 bases at V and 6 bases at J, with 11 bases between the two ends. This CDR3 spans 10 amino acids. CDR1 SEHNR and CDR2 FQNEAQ come from the germline V gene (reference sequence).

The chain has TRBV7-9 and TRBJ2-1; tentatively, D is TRBD1 (6 bases). Germline lookup yields CDR1 SEHNR and CDR2 FQNEAQ (reference sequence). Trimming took off 3 bases at V and 5 bases at J, with 11 bases between the two ends. This CDR3 is built from 14 residues. CDR3 DNA sequence: TGTGCCAGCAGCTTTGAGGGGGTCCACAATGAGCAGTTCTTC. Translated: CASSFEGVHNEQFF.